This T cell receptor (beta chain) derives from a study of blood T cell repertoires in COVID-19. V was shortened by 5 bases and J by 1 base, with 8 bases between the two germline ends. From germline, CDR1 is SGHTA and CDR2 FQGNSA. The length of the CDR3 is 13 residues. TCRdb's copy holds only in-frame clones and misses some; the assay was immunoSEQ multiplex PCR. Of some 350,000 clones in the sample, about 89% were seen once. Patients from Seattle were sampled longitudinally, starting during active infection. The chain joins TRBV7-2 to TRBJ2-5, with D tentatively TRBD2 (6 bases). The receptor was isolated from a woman between 45 and 65 years old with COVID-19, enrolled during active disease. The source material was peripheral blood. CDR3 coding DNA: TGTGCCAGCAGCAGGGGACTCCAAGAGACCCAGTACTTC. This sequence encodes CASSRGLQETQYF.